These 4 T cell receptor beta chains came from one sample sequenced in a study of T-cell reconstitution after alpha-beta-depleted transplantation in children. Unique molecular identifiers were built into the TCRbeta library. Each CDR3 protein is one row after TCRdb ran MiXCR on the PCR reads. The repertoire consists of roughly 300,000 distinct CDR3 sequences, with about 9.9% occurring once and the leading ten covering 23%. This material consisted of peripheral blood, taken 180 days after TCRalphabeta/CD19-depleted stem cell transplant. Receptor source: a male patient aged 2 to 10 who had a stem cell transplant for chronic granulomatous disease, so the T cells may come from the graft donor.

At least ten counts were recorded for this clonotype. The CDR3 DNA sequence: TGTGCCAGCTCAGACAACTATGGCTACACCTTC. The encoded protein is CASSDNYGYTF. V is TRBV18 and J is TRBJ1-2; D gene unclear. V lost 5 bases and J 2 bases, leaving 3 bases between the germline ends. Germline assignment: CDR1 KGHSH and CDR2 LQKENI. This CDR3 comprises 11 residues.

This clonotype was recorded at least ten times. This rearrangement joins TRBV12-3 or TRBV12-4 to TRBJ2-1; D is possibly TRBD2 (5 bases). With 1 base removed from V and 2 bases from J, the gap between germline ends came to 9 bases. This CDR3 contains 15 residues. CDR3 residues: CASSLGGLTYNEQFF. In DNA form, the CDR3 reads TGTGCCAGCAGTTTAGGAGGACTGACCTACAATGAGCAGTTCTTC.

This clonotype was observed many times. This rearrangement joins TRBV11-2 to TRBJ2-7; D unclear. Germline V gene lookup returns CDR1 SGHAT and CDR2 FQNNGV. Deletions cut 1 base from V and 1 base from J, with 8 bases between. The CDR3 extends over 14 amino acids. The CDR3 reads CASSLGYNSYEQYF. Written as DNA, the CDR3 is TGTGCCAGCAGCTTAGGATATAATTCCTACGAGCAGTACTTC. Complete variable domain (other parts from reference TRBV11-2 and TRBJ2-7): EAGVAQSPRYKIIEKRQSVAFWCNPISGHATLYWYQQILGQGPKLLIQFQNNGVVDDSQLPKDRFSAERLKGVDSTLKIQPAKLEDSAVYLCASSLGYNSYEQYFGPGTRLTVT.

This clonotype was recorded at least ten times. V gene TRBV21-1 combines with J gene TRBJ2-1; the table's D gene call, TRBD2, was not cross checked with the DNA. TRBV21-1 is a listed pseudogene. The CDR3 extends over 17 amino acids. CDR3 coding DNA: TGTGCCAGCAGCAAAGTAAGCGGGAGGGGGGACTACAATGAGCAGTTCTTC. It encodes CASSKVSGRGDYNEQFF.